This TCR beta chain stems from a study of shared T cell receptors in the human thymus. Germline CDR1 reads LNHNV; CDR2 reads YYDKDF (reference sequence). This CDR3 is 13 amino acids long. Between the trimmed V and J ends, which lost 5 bases and 4 bases, there was a span of 12 bases. Data came from immunoSEQ multiplex PCR; TCRdb stores just in-frame clones and leaves some out. The profile covers about 400,000 clones, with more than 85% appearing a single time and 0.015% to 0.025% taken by the ten largest. The chain couples TRBV15 to TRBJ2-7; a possible D gene is TRBD2 (5 bases). The receptor's source is a human donor. Sequencing was carried out using thymocytes. CDR3 loop: CATSHARAYEQYF. Here the CDR3 DNA reads TGTGCCACCAGCCATGCGAGGGCTTACGAGCAGTACTTC.